This T cell receptor (beta chain) is from a study of post-analysis software for immune sequencing data. Study results and limitations: Roughly five TRBV segments, including TRBV5-6, TRBV5-1 and TRBV20-1, were more frequent in patients than controls. Significantly lower normalized Chao1 diversity was seen in multiple sclerosis patients than in controls.

The CDR3 length is 13 residues. Looked up from germline, CDR1 is MGHRA and CDR2 is YSYEKL. Each TCR beta cDNA library carried unique molecular identifiers. TCRdb passed the PCR reads through MiXCR, listing each CDR3 protein once. The data hold roughly 800,000 distinct CDR3 sequences, with just over 45% observed a single time. Details on this clonotype: What it binds is unknown.

The chain couples TRBV4-1 to TRBJ2-7; D is unclear. The end of the DNA is better explained by TRBJ2-5, so the J call may be wrong. Sequenced: blood. The receptor's source is a girl between 10 and 17 years old with multiple sclerosis. Here the CDR3 reads CASSQETTETQYF. The CDR3 DNA reads as TGCGCCAGCAGCCAAGAAACGACAGAGACCCAGTACTTC.